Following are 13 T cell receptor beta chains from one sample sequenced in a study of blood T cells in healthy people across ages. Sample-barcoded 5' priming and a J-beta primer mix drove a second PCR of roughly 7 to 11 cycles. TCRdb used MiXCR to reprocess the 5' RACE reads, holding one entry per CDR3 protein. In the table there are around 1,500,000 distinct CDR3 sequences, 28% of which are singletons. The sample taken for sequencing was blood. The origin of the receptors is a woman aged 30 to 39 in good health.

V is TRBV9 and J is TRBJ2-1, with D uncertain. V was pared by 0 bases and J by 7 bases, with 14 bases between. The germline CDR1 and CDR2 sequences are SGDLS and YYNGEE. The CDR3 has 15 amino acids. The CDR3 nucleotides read TGTGCCAGCAGCGTAGAGGGTGTAAGTGGAAATGAGCAGTTCTTC. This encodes CASSVEGVSGNEQFF.

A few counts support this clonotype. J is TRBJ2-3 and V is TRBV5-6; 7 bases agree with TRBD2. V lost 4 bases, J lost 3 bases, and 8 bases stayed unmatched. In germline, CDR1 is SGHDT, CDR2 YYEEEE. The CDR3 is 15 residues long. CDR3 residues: CASSPVREGTDTQYF. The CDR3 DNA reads TGTGCCAGCAGCCCGGTAAGGGAGGGTACAGATACGCAGTATTTT.

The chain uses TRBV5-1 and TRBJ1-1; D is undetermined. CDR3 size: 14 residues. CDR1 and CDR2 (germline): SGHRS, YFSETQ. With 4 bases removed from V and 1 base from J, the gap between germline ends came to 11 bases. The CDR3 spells CASSQKTQNTEAFF. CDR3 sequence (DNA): TGCGCCAGCAGCCAGAAAACACAGAACACTGAAGCTTTCTTT.

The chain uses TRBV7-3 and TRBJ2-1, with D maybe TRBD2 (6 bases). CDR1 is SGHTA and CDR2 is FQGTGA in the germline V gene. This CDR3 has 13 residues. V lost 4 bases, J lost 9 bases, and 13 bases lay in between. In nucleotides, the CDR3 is TGTGCCAGCAGCTCCGTGTTCGGGGGTGAGCAGTTCTTC. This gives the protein CASSSVFGGEQFF. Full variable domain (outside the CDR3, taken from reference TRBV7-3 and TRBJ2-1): GAGVSQTPSNKVTEKGKYVELRCDPISGHTALYWYRQSLGQGPEFLIYFQGTGAADDSGLPNDRFFAVRPEGSVSTLKIQRTERGDSAVYLCASSSVFGGEQFFGPGTRLTVL.

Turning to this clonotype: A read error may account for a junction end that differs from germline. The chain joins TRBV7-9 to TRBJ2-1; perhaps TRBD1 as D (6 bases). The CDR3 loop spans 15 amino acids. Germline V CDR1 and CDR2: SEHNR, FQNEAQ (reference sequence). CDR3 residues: CASSQQGISHNEQFF. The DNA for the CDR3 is TGTGCCAGCAGCCAACAGGGCATCTCCCACAATGAGCAGTTCTTC.

The DNA of the CDR3 is TGTGCCAGCAGTTCCGCGGCGGGTGAGCAGTTCTTC. Translating it yields CASSSAAGEQFF. The chain recombines TRBV6-6 with TRBJ2-1; D perhaps matches TRBD2 (5 bases). Trimming stripped 4 bases from V and 9 bases from J, with 10 bases between. CDR1 is MNHNY and CDR2 is SVGAGI in the germline V gene (reference sequence). The CDR3 contains 12 residues.

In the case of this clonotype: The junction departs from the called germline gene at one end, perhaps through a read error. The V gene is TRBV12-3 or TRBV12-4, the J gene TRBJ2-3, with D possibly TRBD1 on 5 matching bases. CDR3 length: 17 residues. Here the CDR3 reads CASSDDHRRVNTDTQYF. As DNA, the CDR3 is TGTGCCAGCAGTGACGACCACAGGAGAGTGAACACAGATACGCAATATTTT.

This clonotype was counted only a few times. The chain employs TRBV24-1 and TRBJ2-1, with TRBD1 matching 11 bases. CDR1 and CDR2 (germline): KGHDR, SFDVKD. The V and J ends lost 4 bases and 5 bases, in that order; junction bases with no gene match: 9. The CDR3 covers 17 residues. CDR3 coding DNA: TGTGCCACCAGTGACTTCCGGGACAGGGGGTCCAACAATGAGCAGTTCTTC. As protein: CATSDFRDRGSNNEQFF.

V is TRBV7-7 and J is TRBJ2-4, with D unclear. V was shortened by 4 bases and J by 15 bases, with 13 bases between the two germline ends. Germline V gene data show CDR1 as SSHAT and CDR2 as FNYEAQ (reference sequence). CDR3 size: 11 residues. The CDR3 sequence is CASSYQESPYF. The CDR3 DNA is TGTGCCAGCAGCTATCAGGAAAGTCCGTACTTC.

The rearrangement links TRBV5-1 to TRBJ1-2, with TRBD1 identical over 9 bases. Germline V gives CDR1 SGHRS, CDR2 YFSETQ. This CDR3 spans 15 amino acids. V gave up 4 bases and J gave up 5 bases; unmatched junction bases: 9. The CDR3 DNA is TGCGCCAGCAGCGGACCCGGGACAGGGTGGTATGGCTACACCTTC. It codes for CASSGPGTGWYGYTF.

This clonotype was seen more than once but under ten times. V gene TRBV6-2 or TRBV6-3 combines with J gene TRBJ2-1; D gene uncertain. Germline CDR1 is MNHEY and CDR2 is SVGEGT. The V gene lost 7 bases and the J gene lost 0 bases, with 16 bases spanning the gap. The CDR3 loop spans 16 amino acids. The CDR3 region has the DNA TGTGCCAGCACCGACGGTAGGGCGAGCTCCTACAATGAGCAGTTCTTC. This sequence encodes CASTDGRASSYNEQFF.

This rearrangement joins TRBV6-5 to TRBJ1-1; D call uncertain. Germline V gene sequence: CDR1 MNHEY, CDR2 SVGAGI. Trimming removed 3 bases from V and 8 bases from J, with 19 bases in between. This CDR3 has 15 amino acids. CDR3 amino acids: CASSYSTSSRGEAFF. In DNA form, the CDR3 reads TGTGCCAGCAGTTATAGTACAAGCTCTCGCGGGGAAGCTTTCTTT.

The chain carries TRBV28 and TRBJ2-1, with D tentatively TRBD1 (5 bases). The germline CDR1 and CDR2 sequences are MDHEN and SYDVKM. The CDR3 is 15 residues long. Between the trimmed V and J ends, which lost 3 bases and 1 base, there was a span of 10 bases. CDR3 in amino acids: CASSFRPGSYNEQFF. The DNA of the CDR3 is TGTGCCAGCAGTTTCCGTCCAGGGTCCTACAATGAGCAGTTCTTC.